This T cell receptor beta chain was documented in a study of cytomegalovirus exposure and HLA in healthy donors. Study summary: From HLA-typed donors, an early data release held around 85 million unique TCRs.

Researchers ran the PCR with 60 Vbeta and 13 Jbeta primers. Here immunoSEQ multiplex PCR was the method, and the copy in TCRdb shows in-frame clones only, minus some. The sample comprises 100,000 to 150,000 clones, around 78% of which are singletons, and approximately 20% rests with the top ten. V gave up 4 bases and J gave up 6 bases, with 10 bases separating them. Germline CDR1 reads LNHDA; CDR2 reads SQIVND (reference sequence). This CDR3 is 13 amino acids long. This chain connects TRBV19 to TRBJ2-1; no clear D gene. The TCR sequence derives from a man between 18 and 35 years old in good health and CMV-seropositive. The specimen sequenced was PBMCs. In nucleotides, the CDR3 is TGTGCCAGTAGTACCGATAGCCCCAATGAGCAGTTCTTC. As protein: CASSTDSPNEQFF.